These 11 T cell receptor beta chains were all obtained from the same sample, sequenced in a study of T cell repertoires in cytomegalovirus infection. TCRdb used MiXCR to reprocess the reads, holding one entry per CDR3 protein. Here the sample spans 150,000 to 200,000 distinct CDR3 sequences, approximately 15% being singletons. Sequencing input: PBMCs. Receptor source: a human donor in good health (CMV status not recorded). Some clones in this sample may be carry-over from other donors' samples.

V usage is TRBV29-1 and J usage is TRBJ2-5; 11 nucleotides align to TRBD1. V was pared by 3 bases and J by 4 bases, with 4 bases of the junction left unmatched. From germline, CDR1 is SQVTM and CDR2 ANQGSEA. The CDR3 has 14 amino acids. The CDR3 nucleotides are TGCAGCGTTGAGAGGACAGGGGGCGGAGAGACCCAGTACTTC. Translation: CSVERTGGGETQYF.

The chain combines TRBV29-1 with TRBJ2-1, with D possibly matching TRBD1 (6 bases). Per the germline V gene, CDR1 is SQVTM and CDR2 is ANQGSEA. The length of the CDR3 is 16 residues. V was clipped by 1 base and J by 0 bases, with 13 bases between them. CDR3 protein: CSVEGPQGSSYNEQFF. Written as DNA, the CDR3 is TGCAGCGTTGAAGGGCCGCAGGGGAGCTCCTACAATGAGCAGTTCTTC.

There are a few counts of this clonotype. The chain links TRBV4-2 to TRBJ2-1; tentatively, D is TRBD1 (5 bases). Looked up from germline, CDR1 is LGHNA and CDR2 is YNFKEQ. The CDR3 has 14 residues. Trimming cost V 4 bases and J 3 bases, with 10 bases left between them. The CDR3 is CASSPQVGYNEQFF. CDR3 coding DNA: TGTGCCAGCAGCCCACAGGTAGGCTACAATGAGCAGTTCTTC.

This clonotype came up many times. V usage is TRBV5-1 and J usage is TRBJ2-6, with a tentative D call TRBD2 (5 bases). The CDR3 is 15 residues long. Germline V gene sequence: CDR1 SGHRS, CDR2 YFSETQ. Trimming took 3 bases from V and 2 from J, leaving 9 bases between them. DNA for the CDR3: TGCGCCAGCAGCTCGGACTGGGCTGGGGCCAACGTCCTGACTTTC. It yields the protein CASSSDWAGANVLTF.

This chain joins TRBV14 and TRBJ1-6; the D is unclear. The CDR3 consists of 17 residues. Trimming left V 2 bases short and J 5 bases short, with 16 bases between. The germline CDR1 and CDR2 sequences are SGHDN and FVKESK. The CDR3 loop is CASSQTRAFGDNSPLHF. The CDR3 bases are TGTGCCAGCAGCCAAACTAGGGCCTTCGGGGATAATTCACCCCTCCACTTT.

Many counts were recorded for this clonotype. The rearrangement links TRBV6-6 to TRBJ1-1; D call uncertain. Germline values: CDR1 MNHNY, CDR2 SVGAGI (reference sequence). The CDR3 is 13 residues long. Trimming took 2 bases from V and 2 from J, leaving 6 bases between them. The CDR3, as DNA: TGTGCCAGCAGTTACGACGGTAACACTGAAGCTTTCTTT. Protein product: CASSYDGNTEAFF.

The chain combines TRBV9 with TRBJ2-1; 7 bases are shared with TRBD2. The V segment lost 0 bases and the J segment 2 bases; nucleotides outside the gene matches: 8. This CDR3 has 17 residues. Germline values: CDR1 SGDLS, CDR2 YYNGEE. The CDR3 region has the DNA TGTGCCAGCAGCGTAGACAACGGGAGGATCCCCTACAATGAGCAGTTCTTC. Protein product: CASSVDNGRIPYNEQFF.

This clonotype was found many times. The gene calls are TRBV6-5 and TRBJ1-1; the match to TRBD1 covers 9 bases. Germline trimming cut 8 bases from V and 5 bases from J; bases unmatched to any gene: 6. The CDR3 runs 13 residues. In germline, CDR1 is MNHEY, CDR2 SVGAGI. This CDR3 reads CASLTGGRTEAFF. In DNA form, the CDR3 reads TGTGCCAGCCTGACAGGGGGGCGAACTGAAGCTTTCTTT.

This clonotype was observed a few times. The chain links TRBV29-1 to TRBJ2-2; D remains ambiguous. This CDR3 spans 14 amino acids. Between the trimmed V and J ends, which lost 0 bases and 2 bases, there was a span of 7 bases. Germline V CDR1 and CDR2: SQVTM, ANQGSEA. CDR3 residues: CSVEEGFNTGELFF. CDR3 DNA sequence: TGCAGCGTTGAAGAGGGATTTAACACCGGGGAGCTGTTTTTT.

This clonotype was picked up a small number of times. The CDR3 bases are TGTGCCAGCAGCCAGTCCGGGACAGCGAACTACGAGCAGTACTTC. It yields the protein CASSQSGTANYEQYF. The chain recombines TRBV3-1 with TRBJ2-7; 7 bases match TRBD1. Germline CDR1 is LGHDT and CDR2 is YNNKEL (reference sequence). The CDR3 loop spans 15 amino acids. Trimming took 3 bases from V and 3 from J; bases not matched to a gene: 8.

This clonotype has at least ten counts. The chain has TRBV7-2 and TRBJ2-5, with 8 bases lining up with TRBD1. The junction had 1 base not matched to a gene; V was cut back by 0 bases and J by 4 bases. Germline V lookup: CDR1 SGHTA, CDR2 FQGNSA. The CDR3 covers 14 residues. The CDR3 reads CASSLADRVETQYF. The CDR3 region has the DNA TGTGCCAGCAGCTTAGCGGACAGGGTAGAGACCCAGTACTTC.